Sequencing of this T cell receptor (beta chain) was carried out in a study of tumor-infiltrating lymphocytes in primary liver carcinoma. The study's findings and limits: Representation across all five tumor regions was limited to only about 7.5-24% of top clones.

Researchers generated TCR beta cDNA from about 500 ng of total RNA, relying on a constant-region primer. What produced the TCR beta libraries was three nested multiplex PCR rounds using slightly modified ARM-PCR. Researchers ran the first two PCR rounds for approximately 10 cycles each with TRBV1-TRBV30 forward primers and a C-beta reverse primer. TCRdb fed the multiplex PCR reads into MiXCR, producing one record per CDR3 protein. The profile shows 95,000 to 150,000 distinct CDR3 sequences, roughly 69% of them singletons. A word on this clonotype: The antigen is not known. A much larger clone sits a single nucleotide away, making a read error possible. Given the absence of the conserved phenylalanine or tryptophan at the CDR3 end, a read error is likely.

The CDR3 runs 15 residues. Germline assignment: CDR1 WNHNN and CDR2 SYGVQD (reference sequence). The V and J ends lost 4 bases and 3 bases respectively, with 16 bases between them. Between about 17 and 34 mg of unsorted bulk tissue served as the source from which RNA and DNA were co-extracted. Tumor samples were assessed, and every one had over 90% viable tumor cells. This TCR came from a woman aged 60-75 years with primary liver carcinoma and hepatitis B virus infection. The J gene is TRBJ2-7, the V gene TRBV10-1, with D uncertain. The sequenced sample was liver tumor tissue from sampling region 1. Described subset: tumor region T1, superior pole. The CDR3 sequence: CASSASQRRGYEQYL. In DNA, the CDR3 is TGCGCCAGCAGTGCGTCTCAGAGAAGAGGCTACGAGCAGTACCTC.